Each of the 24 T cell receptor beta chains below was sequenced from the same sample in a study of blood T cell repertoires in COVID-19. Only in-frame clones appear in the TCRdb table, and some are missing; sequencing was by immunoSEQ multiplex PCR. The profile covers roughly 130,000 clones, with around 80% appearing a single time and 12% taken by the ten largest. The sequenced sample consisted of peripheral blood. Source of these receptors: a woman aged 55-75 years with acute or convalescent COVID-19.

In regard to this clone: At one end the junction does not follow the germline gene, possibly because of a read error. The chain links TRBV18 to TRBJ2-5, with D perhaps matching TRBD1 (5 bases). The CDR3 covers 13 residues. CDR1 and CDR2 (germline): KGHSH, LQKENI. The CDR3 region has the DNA TGTGCCAGCTCCCCACGCCCAGGGGAGACCCAGTACTTC. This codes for CASSPRPGETQYF.

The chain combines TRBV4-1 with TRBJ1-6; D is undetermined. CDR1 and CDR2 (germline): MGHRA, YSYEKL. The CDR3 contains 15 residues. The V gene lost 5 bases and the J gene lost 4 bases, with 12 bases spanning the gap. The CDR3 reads CASSNSGGYNSPLHF. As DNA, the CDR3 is TGCGCCAGCAGCAACAGTGGAGGGTATAATTCACCCCTCCACTTT.

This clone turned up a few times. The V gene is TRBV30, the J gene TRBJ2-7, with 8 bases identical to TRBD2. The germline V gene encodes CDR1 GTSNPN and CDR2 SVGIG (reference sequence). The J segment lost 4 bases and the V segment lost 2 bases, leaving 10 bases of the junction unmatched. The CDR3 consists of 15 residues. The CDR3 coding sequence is TGTGCCTGGAGTCGCGGGGGGACGTCGGGGTACGAGCAGTACTTC. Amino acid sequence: CAWSRGGTSGYEQYF. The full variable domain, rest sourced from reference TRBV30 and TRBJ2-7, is SQTIHQWPATLVQPVGSPLSLECTVEGTSNPNLYWYRQAAGRGLQLLFYSVGIGQISSEVPQNLSASRPQDRQFILSSKKLLLSDSGFYLCAWSRGGTSGYEQYFGPGTRLTVT.

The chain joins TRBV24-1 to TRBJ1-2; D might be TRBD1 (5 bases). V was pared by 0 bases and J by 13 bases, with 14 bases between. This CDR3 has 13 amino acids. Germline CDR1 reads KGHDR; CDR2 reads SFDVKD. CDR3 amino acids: CATSDLGARGITF. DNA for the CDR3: TGTGCCACCAGTGATTTGGGGGCCCGCGGGATCACCTTC.

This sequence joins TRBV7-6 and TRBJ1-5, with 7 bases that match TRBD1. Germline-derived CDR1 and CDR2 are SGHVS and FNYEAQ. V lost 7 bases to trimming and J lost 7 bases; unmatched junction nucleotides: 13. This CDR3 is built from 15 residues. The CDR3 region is CASTPEAGGGQPQHF. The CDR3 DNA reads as TGTGCCAGCACCCCTGAGGCAGGGGGAGGACAGCCCCAGCATTTT.

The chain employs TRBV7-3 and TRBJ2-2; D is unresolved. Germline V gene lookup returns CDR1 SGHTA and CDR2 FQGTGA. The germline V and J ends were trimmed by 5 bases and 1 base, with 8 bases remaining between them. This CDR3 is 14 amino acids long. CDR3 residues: CASSRTGNTGELFF. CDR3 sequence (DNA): TGTGCCAGCAGCCGCACTGGGAACACCGGGGAGCTGTTTTTT.

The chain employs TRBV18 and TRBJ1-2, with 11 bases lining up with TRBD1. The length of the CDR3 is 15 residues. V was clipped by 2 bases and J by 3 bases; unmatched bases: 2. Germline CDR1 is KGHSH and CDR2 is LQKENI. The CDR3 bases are TGTGCCAGCTCACCAGGACAGGGGGCGTACTATGGCTACACCTTC. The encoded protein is CASSPGQGAYYGYTF.

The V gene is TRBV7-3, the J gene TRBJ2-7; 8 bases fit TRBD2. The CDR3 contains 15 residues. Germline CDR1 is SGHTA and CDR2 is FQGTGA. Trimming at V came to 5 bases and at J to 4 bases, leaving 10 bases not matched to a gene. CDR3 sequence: CASSPGLGPTYEQYF. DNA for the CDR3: TGTGCCAGCAGCCCGGGACTAGGACCAACGTACGAGCAGTACTTC.

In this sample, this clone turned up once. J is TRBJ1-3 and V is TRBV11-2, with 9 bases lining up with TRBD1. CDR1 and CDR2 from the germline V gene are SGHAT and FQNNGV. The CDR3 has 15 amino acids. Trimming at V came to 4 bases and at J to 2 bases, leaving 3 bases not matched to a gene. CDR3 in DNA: TGTGCCAGCAGCTCAACAGGGGGCCCTGGAAACACCATATATTTT. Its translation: CASSSTGGPGNTIYF.

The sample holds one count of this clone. The CDR3 bases are TGTGCCAGCAGTGTGAGAGAACCAGAGACCCAGTACTTC. Translated: CASSVREPETQYF. This chain links TRBV2 with TRBJ2-5; no reliable D call. Germline V gives CDR1 SNHLY, CDR2 FYNNEI. Trimming removed 4 bases from V and 4 bases from J, with 10 bases in between. The CDR3 loop spans 13 amino acids. The full variable domain, completed using reference TRBV2 and TRBJ2-5, is EPEVTQTPSHQVTQMGQEVILRCVPISNHLYFYWYRQILGQKVEFLVSFYNNEISEKSEIFDDQFSVERPDGSNFTLKIRSTKLEDSAMYFCASSVREPETQYFGPGTRLLVL.

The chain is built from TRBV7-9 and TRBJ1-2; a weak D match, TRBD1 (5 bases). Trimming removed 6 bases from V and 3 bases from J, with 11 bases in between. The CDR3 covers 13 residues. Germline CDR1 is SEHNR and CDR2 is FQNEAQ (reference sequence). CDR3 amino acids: CASRQDVDYGYTF. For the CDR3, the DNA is TGTGCCAGCAGACAGGACGTTGACTATGGCTACACCTTC.

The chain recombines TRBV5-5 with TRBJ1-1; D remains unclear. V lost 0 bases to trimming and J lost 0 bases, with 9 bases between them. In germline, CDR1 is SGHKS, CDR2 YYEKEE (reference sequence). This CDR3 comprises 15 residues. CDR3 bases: TGTGCCAGCAGCTTGGTGCTTACTCTGAACACTGAAGCTTTCTTT. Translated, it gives CASSLVLTLNTEAFF.

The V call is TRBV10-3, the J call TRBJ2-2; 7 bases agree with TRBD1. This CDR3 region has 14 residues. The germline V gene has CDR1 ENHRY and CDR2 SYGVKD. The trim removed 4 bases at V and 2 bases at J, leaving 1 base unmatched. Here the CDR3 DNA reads TGTGCCATCAGTGGACAGGGTAACACCGGGGAGCTGTTTTTT. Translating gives CAISGQGNTGELFF.

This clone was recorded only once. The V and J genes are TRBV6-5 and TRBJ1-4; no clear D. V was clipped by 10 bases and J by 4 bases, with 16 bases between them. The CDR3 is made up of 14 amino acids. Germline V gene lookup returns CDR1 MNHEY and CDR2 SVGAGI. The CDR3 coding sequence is TGTGCCACTTCGGTTAATCAGGTTAATGAAAAACTGTTTTTT. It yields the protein CATSVNQVNEKLFF.

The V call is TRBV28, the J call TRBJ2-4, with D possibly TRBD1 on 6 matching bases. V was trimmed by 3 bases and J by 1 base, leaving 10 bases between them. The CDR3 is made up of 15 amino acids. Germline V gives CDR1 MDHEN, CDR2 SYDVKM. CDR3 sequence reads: CASSFRQAAKNIQYF. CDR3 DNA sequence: TGTGCCAGCAGTTTCCGACAGGCGGCCAAAAACATTCAGTACTTC.

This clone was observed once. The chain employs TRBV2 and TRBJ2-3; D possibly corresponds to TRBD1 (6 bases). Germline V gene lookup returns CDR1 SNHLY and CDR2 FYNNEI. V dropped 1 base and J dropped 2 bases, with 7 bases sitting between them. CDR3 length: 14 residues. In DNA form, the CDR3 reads TGTGCCAGCAGTGAAGGGGGGCTCACAGATACGCAGTATTTT. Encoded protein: CASSEGGLTDTQYF.

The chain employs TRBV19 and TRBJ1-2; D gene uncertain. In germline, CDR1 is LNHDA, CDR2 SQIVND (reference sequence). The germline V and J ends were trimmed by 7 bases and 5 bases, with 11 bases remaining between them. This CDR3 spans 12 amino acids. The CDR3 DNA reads TGTGCCAGTAAGGAGGGAGATTATGGCTACACCTTC. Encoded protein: CASKEGDYGYTF.

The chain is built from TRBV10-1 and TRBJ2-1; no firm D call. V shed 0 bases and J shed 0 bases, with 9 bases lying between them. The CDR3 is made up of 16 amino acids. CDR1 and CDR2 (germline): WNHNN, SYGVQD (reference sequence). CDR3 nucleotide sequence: TGCGCCAGCAGTGAGTCCTCATCTAGCTCCTACAATGAGCAGTTCTTC. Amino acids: CASSESSSSSYNEQFF.

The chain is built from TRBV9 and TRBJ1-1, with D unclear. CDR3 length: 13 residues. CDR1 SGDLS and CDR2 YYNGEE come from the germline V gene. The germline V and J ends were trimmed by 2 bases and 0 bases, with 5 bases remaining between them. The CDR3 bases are TGTGCCAGCAGCGTGTGGCTGAACACTGAAGCTTTCTTT. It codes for CASSVWLNTEAFF.

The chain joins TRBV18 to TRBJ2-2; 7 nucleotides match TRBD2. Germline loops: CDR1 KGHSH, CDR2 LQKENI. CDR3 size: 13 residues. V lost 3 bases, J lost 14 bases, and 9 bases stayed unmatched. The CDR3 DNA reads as TGTGCCAGCTCACCCGATGGACGGGACTATCTGTTTTTT. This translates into CASSPDGRDYLFF. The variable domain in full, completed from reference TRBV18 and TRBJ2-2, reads NAGVMQNPRHLVRRRGQEARLRCSPMKGHSHVYWYRQLPEEGLKFMVYLQKENIIDESGMPKERFSAEFPKEGPSILRIQQVVRGDSAAYFCASSPDGRDYLFFGEGSRLTVL.

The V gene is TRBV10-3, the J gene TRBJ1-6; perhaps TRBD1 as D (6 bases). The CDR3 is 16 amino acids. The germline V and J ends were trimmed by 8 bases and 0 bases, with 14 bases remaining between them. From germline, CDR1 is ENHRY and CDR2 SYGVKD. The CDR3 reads CAIGTKGGSYNSPLHF. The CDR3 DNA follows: TGTGCCATCGGGACGAAAGGGGGCTCCTATAATTCACCCCTCCACTTT.

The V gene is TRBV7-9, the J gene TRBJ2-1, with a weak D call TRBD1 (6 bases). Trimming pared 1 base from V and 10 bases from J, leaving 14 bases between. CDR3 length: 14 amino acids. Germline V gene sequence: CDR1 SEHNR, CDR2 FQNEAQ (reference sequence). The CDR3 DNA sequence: TGTGCCAGCAGCTTAGGTACAGGGTTCATCGAGCAGTTCTTC. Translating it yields CASSLGTGFIEQFF.

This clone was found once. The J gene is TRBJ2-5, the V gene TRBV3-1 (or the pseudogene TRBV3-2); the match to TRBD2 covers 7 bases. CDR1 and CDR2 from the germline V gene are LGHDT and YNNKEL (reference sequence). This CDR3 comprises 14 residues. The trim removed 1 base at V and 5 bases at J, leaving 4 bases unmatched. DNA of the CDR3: TGTGCCAGCAGCCAAGGGGGGGGATTGGAGACCCAGTACTTC. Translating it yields CASSQGGGLETQYF.

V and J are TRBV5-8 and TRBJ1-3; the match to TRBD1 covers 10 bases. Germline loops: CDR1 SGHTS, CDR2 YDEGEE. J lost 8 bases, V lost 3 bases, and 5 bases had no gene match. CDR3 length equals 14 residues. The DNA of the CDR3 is TGTGCCAGCAGCTGGGGACAGGGGATACACACCATATATTTT. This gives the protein CASSWGQGIHTIYF.